The source of this T cell receptor (beta chain) is a study of OX40 agonist ivuxolimab in advanced cancers. Study outcomes and limitations: CD4+ and CD8+ blood T cells expanded clonally by week 6 at 0.1 to 3.0 mg/kg.

Germline-derived CDR1 and CDR2 are SEHNR and FQNEAQ (reference sequence). CDR3 length equals 15 residues. Trimming left V 3 bases short and J 0 bases short, with 9 bases between. Measured with immunoSEQ multiplex PCR; TCRdb has only the in-frame clones, and not every one. There are tens of thousands of clones in the sample; 87% occur only once, and 11% to 15% lies in the top ten. Comment on this clone: Its antigen is undetermined.

Here the sequenced sample was CD4+ or CD8+ T cells sorted from blood, taken in a trial of the OX40 agonist ivuxolimab. The sequence was collected from an adult with an advanced solid tumor such as melanoma, head and neck, liver or kidney cancer. The chain links TRBV7-9 to TRBJ1-5; D is unclear. CDR3: CASSFSGNSNQPQHF. In DNA form, the CDR3 reads TGTGCCAGCAGCTTCTCGGGGAATAGCAATCAGCCCCAGCATTTT.